The subject of this entry is one T cell receptor (beta chain). Trimming removed 3 bases from V and 5 bases from J, with 14 bases in between. Germline V gene lookup returns CDR1 SQVTM and CDR2 ANQGSEA. There are 14 residues in the CDR3. This record belongs to a study of Ad26.COV2.S vaccination and SARS-CoV-2 variants. About the study: Ad26.COV2.S was injected intramuscularly once or twice, 56 days apart.

Clones were read by immunoSEQ multiplex PCR, and TCRdb kept only the in-frame ones, dropping some. The sample shows more than 400,000 clones, 90% of them seen only once. Treatment described: roughly 20 received Ad26.COV2.S at low or high dose, single or two shots; 5 received placebo; per-sample allocation not given. Sampling took place 63 days after the first vaccine or placebo injection. Donation came from an adult in Boston who was aged 18-55 years. The chain recombines TRBV29-1 with TRBJ2-1; possible D gene TRBD1, 6 bases. The sequencing used peripheral blood, collected in a trial of Ad26.COV2.S vaccine versus placebo. This receptor was obtained from a person aged 18 to 65 who received the Ad26.COV2.S COVID-19 vaccine or a placebo. CDR3 region: CSVDSRGTNNEQFF. CDR3 sequence (DNA): TGCAGCGTTGATTCCAGGGGAACGAACAATGAGCAGTTCTTC.